Sequencing of this TCR beta chain was carried out in a study of cytomegalovirus exposure and HLA in healthy donors (dated by TCRdb to the late 2010s). In terms of the full investigation: The 666 repertoires of the first cohort and the 110 or so validation repertoires were produced on the same platform, according to a later analysis. In addition to the first cohort of 650 to 800 subjects, a separate validation cohort of 120 different subjects was used. The study aimed to test whether signatures of past pathogen exposure could be identified by cataloging public T cell receptors. The study combined high-throughput TCR immunosequencing, statistical association of individual TCRs with disease status, and machine learning to predict cytomegalovirus infection status. What the authors observed across the whole study: In vitro tests confirmed that three of the cytomegalovirus-associated TCR beta chains recognize cytomegalovirus antigens. All 120 or so repertoires were used to score co-occurrence in the validation cohort in a later analysis, because that analysis had no HLA typing for the cohort. It was suggested by the authors that the approach could potentially be generalized to other disease states and immunological phenotypes. Most TCR sequences were observed very rarely across donors, whereas some public TCRs were present in many individuals. The classifier was reported to diagnose cytomegalovirus status with high specificity and sensitivity in both the original cohort and the validation cohort. A later analysis found that TCRs clustered in the first cohort also tended to co-occur in the 130 or so validation repertoires, with 94% of cluster scores above 0. A total of 150 or so TCR beta chains were listed by the study as associated with cytomegalovirus.

Library preparation was by the immunoSEQ multiplex PCR assay. As for the authors' bioinformatics: A statistical classification framework was built for diagnosing cytomegalovirus status from the catalog of TCR beta chain sequences. TCRdb took this table from immuneACCESS and kept in-frame rearrangements with V and J called. Such tables lack part of the clones; where checked against another copy, unresolved V genes explain under half of the gap, and the rest is unexplained. V and J calls plus clone size are reproduced from that table; the DNA served to infer D and trimming. The sample profile shows about 400,000 clones; 86% of them were found once. The top ten constitute 0.83% of the sample. A distance of 9 bases separates the germline ends of V and J, which lose 8 bases and 1 base respectively. The CDR3 numbers 12 residues from cysteine through phenylalanine. The CDR3 DNA has 36 bases and is translated from base 1. Based on the germline V gene, the CDR1 and CDR2 sequences are MDHEN and SYDVKM.

The donors belonged to the validation cohort of around 110 subjects, which was separate from the approximately 700-subject first cohort. This clone was counted between two and nine times. Its antigen is not yet known. The sample holds no much larger clone one base away, and base qualities are not on file. This clonotype originated in a woman aged 18-35 years in good health and CMV-seronegative. Recombination connected TRBV28 to TRBJ2-7, with no D gene named confidently. Sequenced sample: PBMCs. The nucleotide sequence is TGTGCCAGCCGAGATACTTCCTACGAGCAGTACTTC. Translated, this is CASRDTSYEQYF. With all but the CDR3 taken from the reference TRBV28 and TRBJ2-7 genes, the full variable domain is: DVKVTQSSRYLVKRTGEKVFLECVQDMDHENMFWYRQDPGLGLRLIYFSYDVKMKEKGDIPEGYSVSREKKERFSLILESASTNQTSMYLCASRDTSYEQYFGPGTRLTVT.